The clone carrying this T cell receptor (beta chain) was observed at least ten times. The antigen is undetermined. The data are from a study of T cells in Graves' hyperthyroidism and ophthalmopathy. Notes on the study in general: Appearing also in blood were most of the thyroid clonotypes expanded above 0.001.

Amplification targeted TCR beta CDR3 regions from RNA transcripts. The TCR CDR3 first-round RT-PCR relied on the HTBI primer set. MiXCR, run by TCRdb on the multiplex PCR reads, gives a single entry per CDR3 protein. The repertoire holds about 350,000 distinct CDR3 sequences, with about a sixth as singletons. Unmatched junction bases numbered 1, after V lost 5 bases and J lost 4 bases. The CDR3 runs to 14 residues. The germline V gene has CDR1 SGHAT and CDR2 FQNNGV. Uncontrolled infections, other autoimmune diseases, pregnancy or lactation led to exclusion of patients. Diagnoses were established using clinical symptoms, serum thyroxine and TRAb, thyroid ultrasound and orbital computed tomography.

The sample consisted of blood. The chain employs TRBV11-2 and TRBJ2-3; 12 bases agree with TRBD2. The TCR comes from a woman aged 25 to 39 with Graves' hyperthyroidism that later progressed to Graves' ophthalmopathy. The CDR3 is CASSRTSGADTQYF. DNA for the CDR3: TGTGCCAGCAGCCGGACTAGCGGGGCAGATACGCAGTATTTT.